The T cell receptor (beta chain) described here comes from a study of T cells in Graves' hyperthyroidism and ophthalmopathy. Regions amplified from RNA transcripts were the TCR beta CDR3 regions. HTBI primers were used for first-round RT-PCR of the TCR CDR3. A single record per CDR3 protein comes from TCRdb applying MiXCR to the multiplex PCR reads. This repertoire shows about half a million distinct CDR3 sequences, around 22% found once; its top ten account for approximately 10%. This CDR3 region has 14 residues. Trimming stripped 1 base from V and 9 bases from J, with 13 bases between. The germline CDR1 and CDR2 sequences are KGHSH and LQKENI. A roughly 9.3 ml volume of fresh peripheral blood provided the PBMCs. This clonotype was detected only a few times.

The V call is TRBV18, the J call TRBJ1-5; D uncertain. The sequence derives from a young woman with Graves' ophthalmopathy. Sequences were obtained from blood. CDR3 in DNA: TGTGCCAGCTCACCACGTGGGAGCCTGTGGCCCCAGCATTTT. Translating it yields CASSPRGSLWPQHF. Full variable domain (rest looked up from reference TRBV18 and TRBJ1-5): NAGVMQNPRHLVRRRGQEARLRCSPMKGHSHVYWYRQLPEEGLKFMVYLQKENIIDESGMPKERFSAEFPKEGPSILRIQQVVRGDSAAYFCASSPRGSLWPQHFGDGTRLSIL.